Included here is one TCR beta chain sequence, with context. This record comes from a study of technical replicates of blood from several donors. The data were produced by immunoSEQ multiplex PCR, yet TCRdb's version contains in-frame clones alone and is incomplete. The sample lists fewer than 65,000 clones, around 87% occurring once. The sample taken for sequencing was PBMCs. This TCR was recovered from a human donor in good health. Some clones in this sample may be carry-over from other donors' samples.

The CDR3 sequence is CASSELRAYQETQYF. Written as DNA, the CDR3 is TGTGCCAGCAGTGAACTCAGGGCATACCAAGAGACCCAGTACTTC. The chain is built from TRBV2 and TRBJ2-5; D may be TRBD1 (5 bases). The CDR3 is made up of 15 amino acids. The V end lost 2 bases, the J end lost 0 bases, and 10 bases lay between the germline ends. The V gene's germline CDR1 is SNHLY and CDR2 FYNNEI.